This TCR beta chain was captured in a study of T cells in Graves' hyperthyroidism and ophthalmopathy. Study summary: At the time of initial diagnosis and before any treatment, peripheral blood was collected.

Graves' hyperthyroidism qualified as stable when ophthalmopathy did not progress within 18 months. These patients, aged 18 to 65, had recently diagnosed hyperthyroidism lasting under 2 months. Uncontrolled infection, other autoimmune disease, pregnancy or lactation barred patients from enrollment. This clonotype showed up just a few times. A much larger clone lies a single base off, so this may be a read error. The germline V gene has CDR1 SNHLY and CDR2 FYNNEI. This CDR3 is built from 13 residues. TCR beta CDR3 sequences were amplified from RNA transcripts. First-round RT-PCR of the TCR CDR3 relied on the HTBI primer set. Each CDR3 protein gets one entry after TCRdb re-called the multiplex PCR reads with MiXCR. The table lists some 800,000 distinct CDR3 sequences, 38% of them singletons.

Sequenced input: blood. The chain is built from TRBV2 and TRBJ1-3, with unresolved D. This receptor was identified in a man in his late teens or twenties with Graves' hyperthyroidism. The CDR3 DNA is TGTGTCAGCAGTGGCGGCTCTGGAAACACCATATATTTT. It codes for CVSSGGSGNTIYF. Supplemented by reference TRBV2 and TRBJ1-3, the full variable domain reads EPEVTQTPSHQVTQMGQEVILRCVPISNHLYFYWYRQILGQKVEFLVSFYNNEISEKSEIFDDQFSVERPDGSNFTLKIRSTKLEDSAMYFCVSSGGSGNTIYFGEGSWLTVV.